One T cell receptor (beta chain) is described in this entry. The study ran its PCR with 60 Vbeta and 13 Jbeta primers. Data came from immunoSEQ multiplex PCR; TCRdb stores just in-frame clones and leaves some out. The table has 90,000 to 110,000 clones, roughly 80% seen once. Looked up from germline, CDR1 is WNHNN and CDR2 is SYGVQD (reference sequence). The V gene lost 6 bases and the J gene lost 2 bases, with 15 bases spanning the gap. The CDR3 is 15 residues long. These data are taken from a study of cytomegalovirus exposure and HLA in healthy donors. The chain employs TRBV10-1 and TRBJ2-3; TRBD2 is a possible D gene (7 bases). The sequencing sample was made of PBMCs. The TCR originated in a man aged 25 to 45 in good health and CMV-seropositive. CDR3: CASSGGPGSTDTQYF. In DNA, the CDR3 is TGCGCCAGCAGCGGGGGGCCGGGCTCCACAGATACGCAGTATTTT.